The count of the clone carrying this T cell receptor beta chain is one. Sequenced by immunoSEQ multiplex PCR; TCRdb stores in-frame clones only, minus some. The sample records 20,000 to 25,000 clones, more than 85% being singletons. CDR1 and CDR2 from the germline V gene are SGHDN and FVKESK. This CDR3 region has 12 residues. V gave up 0 bases and J gave up 9 bases, with 8 bases separating them. The data were obtained in a study of T cell changes during pregnancy in multiple sclerosis. The rearrangement joins TRBV14 to TRBJ2-5; maybe TRBD2 (5 bases). The sample was CD4+ T cells from peripheral blood mononuclear cells, taken after pregnancy. The receptor was derived from a female donor in good health, enrolled as a control in a pregnancy study. CDR3 sequence: CASSQDRRSQYF. In nucleotides, the CDR3 is TGTGCCAGCAGCCAAGATAGGAGGTCCCAGTACTTC.